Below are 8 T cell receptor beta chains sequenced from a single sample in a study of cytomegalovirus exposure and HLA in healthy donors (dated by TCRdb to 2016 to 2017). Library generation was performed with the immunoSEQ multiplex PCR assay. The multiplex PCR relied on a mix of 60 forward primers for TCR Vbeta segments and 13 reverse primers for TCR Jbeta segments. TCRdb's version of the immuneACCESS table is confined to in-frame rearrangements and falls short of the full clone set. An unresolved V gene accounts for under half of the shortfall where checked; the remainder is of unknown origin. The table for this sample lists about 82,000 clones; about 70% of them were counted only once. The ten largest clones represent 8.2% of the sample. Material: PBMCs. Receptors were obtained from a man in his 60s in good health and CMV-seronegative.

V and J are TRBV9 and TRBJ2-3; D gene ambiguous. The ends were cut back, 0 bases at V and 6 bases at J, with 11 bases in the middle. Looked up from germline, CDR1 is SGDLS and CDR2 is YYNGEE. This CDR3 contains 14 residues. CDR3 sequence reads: CASSVAGWRDTQYF. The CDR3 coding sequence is TGTGCCAGCAGCGTAGCCGGGTGGCGGGATACGCAGTATTTT.

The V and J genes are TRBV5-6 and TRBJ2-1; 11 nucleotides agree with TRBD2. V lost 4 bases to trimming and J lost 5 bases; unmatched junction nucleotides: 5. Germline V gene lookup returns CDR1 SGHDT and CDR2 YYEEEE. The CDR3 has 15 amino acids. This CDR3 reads CASSTRLAGHNEQFF. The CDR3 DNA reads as TGTGCCAGCAGCACCAGACTAGCGGGGCACAATGAGCAGTTCTTC.

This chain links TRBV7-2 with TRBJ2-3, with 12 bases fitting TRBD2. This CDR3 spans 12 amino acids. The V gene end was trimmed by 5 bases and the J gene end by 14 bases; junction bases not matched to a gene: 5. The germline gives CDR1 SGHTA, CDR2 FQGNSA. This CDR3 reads CASSASGGGGYF. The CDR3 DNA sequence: TGTGCCAGCAGCGCTAGCGGGGGGGGCGGGTATTTT. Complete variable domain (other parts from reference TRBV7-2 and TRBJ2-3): GAGVSQSPSNKVTEKGKDVELRCDPISGHTALYWYRQSLGQGLEFLIYFQGNSAPDKSGLPSDRFSAERTGGSVSTLTIQRTQQEDSAVYLCASSASGGGGYFGPGTRLTVL.

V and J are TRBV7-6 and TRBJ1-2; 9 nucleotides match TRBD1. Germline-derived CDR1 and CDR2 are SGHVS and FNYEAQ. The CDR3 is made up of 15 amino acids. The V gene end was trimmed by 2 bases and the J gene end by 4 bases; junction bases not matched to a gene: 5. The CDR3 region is CASSLQDRGGYGYTF. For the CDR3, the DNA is TGTGCCAGCAGCTTACAGGACAGGGGTGGCTATGGCTACACCTTC. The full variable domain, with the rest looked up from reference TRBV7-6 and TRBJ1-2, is GAGVSQSPRYKVTKRGQDVALRCDPISGHVSLYWYRQALGQGPEFLTYFNYEAQQDKSGLPNDRFSAERPEGSISTLTIQRTEQRDSAMYRCASSLQDRGGYGYTFGSGTRLTVV.

CDR3 bases: TGTGCCTCGAGCTGGGGACAGAGCTATGGCTACACCTTC. It encodes CASSWGQSYGYTF. The V gene is TRBV30, the J gene TRBJ1-2; 7 bases are a match to TRBD1. The CDR3 length is 13 residues. The germline gives CDR1 GTSNPN, CDR2 SVGIG (reference sequence). V gave up 7 bases and J gave up 4 bases; unmatched junction bases: 9.

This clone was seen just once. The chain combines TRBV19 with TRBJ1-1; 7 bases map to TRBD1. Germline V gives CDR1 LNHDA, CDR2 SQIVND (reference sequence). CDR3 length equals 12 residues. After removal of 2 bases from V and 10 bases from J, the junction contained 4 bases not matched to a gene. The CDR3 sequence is CASSILSGGAFF. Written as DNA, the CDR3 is TGTGCCAGTAGTATACTTTCAGGGGGAGCTTTCTTT.

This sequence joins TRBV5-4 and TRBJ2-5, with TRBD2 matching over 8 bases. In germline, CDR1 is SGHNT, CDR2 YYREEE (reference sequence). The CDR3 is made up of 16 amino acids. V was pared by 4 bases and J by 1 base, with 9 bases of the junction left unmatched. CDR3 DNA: TGTGCCAGCAGCCCTCAGTCGACTAGCGCCCAAGAGACCCAGTACTTC. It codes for CASSPQSTSAQETQYF.

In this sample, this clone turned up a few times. In nucleotides, the CDR3 is TGTGCCAGCAGTGGAGAGGGAGGGACTGAAGCTTTCTTT. Amino acids: CASSGEGGTEAFF. This chain links TRBV6-1 with TRBJ1-1; D unresolved. Deletions cut 4 bases from V and 5 bases from J, with 11 bases between. The CDR3 sequence is 13 residues long. Germline V gene sequence: CDR1 MNHNS, CDR2 SASEGT.